This entry is about one T cell receptor (beta chain). The source of the sample is a study of PD-L1 blockade in urothelial cancer. The germline V gene has CDR1 MGHRA and CDR2 YSYEKL. Between the trimmed V and J ends, which lost 0 bases and 7 bases, there was a span of 15 bases. This CDR3 is 15 amino acids long. The table came from immunoSEQ multiplex PCR; TCRdb's copy has only in-frame clones and leaves some out. This table holds tens of thousands of clones, 81% found once. Samples spanned pretreatment and treatment, with 1 to 8 time points per patient. The sequenced sample was PBMCs, obtained around atezolizumab (anti-PD-L1) treatment. The J gene is TRBJ1-1, the V gene TRBV4-1; TRBD1 might be the D (5 bases). This TCR derives from a man in his 70s with urothelial cancer. CDR3 nucleotide sequence: TGCGCCAGCAGCCAAGAGGGGCTTCCGCTGGGTGAAGCTTTCTTT. This gives the protein CASSQEGLPLGEAFF.